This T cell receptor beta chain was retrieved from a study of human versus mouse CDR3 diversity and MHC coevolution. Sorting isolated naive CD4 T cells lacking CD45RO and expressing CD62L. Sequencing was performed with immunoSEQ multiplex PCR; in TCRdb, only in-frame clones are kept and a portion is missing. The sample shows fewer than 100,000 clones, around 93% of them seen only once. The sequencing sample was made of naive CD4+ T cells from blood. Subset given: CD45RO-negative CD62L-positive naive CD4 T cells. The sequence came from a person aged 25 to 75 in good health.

In DNA form, the CDR3 reads TGTGCCAGCAGCCAAGAGGGACCGGGACAGGGGTACGAGCAGTACTTC. Translation: CASSQEGPGQGYEQYF. The V and J genes are TRBV4-2 and TRBJ2-7, with 10 positions matching TRBD1. Trimming at V came to 0 bases and at J to 4 bases, leaving 6 bases not matched to a gene. This CDR3 contains 16 residues. CDR1 is LGHNA and CDR2 is YNFKEQ in the germline V gene.